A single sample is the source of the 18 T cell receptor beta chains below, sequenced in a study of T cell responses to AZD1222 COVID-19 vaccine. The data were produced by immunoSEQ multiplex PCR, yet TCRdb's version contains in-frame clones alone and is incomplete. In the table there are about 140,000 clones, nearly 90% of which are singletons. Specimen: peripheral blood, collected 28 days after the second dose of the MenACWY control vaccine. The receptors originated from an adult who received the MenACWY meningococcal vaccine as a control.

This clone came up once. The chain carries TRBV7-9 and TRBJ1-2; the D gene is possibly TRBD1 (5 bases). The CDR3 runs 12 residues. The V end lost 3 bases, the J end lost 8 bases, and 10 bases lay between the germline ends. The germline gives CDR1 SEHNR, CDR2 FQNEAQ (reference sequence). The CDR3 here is CASSFVQEGYTF. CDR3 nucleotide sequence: TGTGCCAGCAGCTTCGTACAGGAGGGCTACACCTTC. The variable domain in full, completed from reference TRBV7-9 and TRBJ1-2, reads DTGVSQNPRHKITKRGQNVTFRCDPISEHNRLYWYRQTLGQGPEFLTYFQNEAQLEKSRLLSDRFSAERPKGSFSTLEIQRTEQGDSAMYLCASSFVQEGYTFGSGTRLTVV.

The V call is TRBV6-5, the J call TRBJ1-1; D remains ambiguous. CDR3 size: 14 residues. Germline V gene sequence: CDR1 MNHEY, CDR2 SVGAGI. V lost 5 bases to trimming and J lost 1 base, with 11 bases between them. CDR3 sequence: CASSKPGGNTEAFF. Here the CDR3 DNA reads TGTGCCAGCAGTAAACCAGGAGGGAACACTGAAGCTTTCTTT.

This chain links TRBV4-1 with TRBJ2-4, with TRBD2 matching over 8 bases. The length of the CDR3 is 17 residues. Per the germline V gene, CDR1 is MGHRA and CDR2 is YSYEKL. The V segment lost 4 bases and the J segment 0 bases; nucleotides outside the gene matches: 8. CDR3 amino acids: CASSRTSGGLAKNIQYF. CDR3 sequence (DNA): TGCGCCAGCAGCCGAACTAGCGGTGGGCTAGCCAAAAACATTCAGTACTTC.

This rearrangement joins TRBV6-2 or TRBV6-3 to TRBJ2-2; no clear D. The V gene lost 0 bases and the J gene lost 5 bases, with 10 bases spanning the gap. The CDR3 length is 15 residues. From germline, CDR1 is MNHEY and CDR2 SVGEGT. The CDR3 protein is CASSYSNSATGELFF. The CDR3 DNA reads TGTGCCAGCAGTTACTCGAATTCCGCAACCGGGGAGCTGTTTTTT.

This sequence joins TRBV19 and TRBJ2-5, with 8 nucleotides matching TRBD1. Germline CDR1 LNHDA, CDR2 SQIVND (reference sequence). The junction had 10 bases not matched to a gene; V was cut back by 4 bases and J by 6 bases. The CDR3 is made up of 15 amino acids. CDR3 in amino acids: CASSTTGQVPKTQYF. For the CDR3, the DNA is TGTGCCAGTAGTACCACGGGACAGGTGCCGAAGACCCAGTACTTC.

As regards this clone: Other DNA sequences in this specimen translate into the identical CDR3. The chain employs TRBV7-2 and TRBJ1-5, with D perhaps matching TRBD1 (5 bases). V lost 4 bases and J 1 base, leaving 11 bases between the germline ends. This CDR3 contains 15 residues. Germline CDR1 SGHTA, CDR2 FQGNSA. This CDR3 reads CASSSTGGSNQPQHF. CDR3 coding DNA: TGTGCCAGCAGCTCCACCGGGGGGAGCAATCAGCCCCAGCATTTT.

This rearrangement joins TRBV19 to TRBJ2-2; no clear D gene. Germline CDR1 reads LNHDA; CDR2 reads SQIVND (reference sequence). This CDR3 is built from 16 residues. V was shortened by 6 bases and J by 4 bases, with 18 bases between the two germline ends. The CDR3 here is CASRAQASAFTGELFF. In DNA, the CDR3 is TGTGCCAGTAGGGCGCAGGCCTCTGCGTTCACCGGGGAGCTGTTTTTT.

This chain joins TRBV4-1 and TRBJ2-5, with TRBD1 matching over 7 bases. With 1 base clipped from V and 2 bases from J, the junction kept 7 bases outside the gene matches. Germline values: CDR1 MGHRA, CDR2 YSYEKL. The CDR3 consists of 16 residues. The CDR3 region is CASSQGQGGWQETQYF. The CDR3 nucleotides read TGCGCCAGCAGCCAAGGACAGGGTGGATGGCAAGAGACCCAGTACTTC.

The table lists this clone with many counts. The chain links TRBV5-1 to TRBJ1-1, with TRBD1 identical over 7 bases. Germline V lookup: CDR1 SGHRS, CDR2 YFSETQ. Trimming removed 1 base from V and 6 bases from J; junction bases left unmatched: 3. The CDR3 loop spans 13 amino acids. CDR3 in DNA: TGCGCCAGCAGCTTGAGACAGGGTGCTGAAGCTTTCTTT. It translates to CASSLRQGAEAFF.

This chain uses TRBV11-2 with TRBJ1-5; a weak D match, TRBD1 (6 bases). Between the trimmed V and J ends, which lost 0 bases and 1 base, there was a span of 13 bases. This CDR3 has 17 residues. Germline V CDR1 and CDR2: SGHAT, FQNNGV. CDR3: CASSLDRARGSNQPQHF. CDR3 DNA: TGTGCCAGCAGCTTAGATAGGGCCAGGGGAAGCAATCAGCCCCAGCATTTT.

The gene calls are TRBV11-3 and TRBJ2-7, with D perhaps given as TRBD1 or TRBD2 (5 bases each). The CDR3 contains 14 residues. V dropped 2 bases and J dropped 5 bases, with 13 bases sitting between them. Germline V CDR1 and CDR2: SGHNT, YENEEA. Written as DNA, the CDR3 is TGTGCCAGCAGCTTATCCCCGGGGCGGGACGAGCAGTACTTC. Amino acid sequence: CASSLSPGRDEQYF.

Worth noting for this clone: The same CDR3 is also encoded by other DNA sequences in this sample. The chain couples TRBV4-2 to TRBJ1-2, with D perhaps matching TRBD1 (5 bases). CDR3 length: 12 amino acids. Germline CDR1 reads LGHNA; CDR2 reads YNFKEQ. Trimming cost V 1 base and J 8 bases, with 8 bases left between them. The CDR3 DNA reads TGTGCCAGCAGCCAAGCTGGGGACGGCTACACCTTC. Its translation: CASSQAGDGYTF.

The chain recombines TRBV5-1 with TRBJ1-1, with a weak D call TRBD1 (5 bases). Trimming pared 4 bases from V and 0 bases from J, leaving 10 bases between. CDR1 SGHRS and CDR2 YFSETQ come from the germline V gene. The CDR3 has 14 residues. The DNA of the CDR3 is TGCGCCAGCAGCAATCCGGGGGTGAACACTGAAGCTTTCTTT. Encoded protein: CASSNPGVNTEAFF.

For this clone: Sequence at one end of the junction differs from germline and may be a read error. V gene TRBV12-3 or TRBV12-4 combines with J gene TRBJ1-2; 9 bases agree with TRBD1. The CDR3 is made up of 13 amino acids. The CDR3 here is CASSLYTGTGRVF. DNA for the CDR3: TGTGCCAGCAGTTTGTATACCGGGACAGGGAGGGTCTTC.

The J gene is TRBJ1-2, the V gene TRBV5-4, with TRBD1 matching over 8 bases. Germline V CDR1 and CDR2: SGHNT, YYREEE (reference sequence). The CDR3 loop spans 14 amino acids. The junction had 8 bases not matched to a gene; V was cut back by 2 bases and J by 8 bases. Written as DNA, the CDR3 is TGTGCCAGCAGCTTTGGACAGGGTACTGAGGGCTACACCTTC. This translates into CASSFGQGTEGYTF.

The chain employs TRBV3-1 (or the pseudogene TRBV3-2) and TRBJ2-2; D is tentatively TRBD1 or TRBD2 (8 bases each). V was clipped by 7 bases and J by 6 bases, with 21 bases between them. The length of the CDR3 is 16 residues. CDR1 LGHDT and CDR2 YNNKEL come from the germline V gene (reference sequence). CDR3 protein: CASNYFIAGQAGELFF. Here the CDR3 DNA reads TGTGCCAGCAACTACTTTATAGCGGGACAGGCCGGGGAGCTGTTTTTT.

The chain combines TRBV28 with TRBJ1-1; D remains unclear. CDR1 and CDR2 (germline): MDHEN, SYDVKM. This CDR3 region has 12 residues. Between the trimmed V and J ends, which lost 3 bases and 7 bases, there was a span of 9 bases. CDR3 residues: CASSFGNLEAFF. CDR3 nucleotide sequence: TGTGCCAGCAGTTTCGGCAACCTTGAAGCTTTCTTT.

Written as DNA, the CDR3 is TGTGCCAGCAGCCCGAATACCACCGGGACAGGGGCCTACGAGCAGTACTTC. It codes for CASSPNTTGTGAYEQYF. This chain joins TRBV12-1 and TRBJ2-7; the table's D call TRBD1 went unverified against the DNA. TRBV12-1 is noted as a pseudogene. This CDR3 comprises 17 residues.